One sample yielded the 14 T cell receptor beta chains listed below, sequenced in a study of blood T cell repertoires in COVID-19. Generated by immunoSEQ multiplex PCR, the TCRdb table keeps only in-frame clones and is missing some. The profile covers some 180,000 clones, with roughly four fifths appearing a single time and under 8.5% taken by the ten largest. The source material was peripheral blood. All receptors come from a human donor in a cohort sampled during active COVID-19.

This clone showed up just once. This chain uses TRBV5-4 with TRBJ2-1; the match to TRBD2 covers 9 bases. The CDR3 loop spans 15 amino acids. Germline assignment: CDR1 SGHNT and CDR2 YYREEE (reference sequence). The trim removed 1 base at V and 8 bases at J, leaving 7 bases unmatched. CDR3 sequence: CASSLRRGGRDEQFF. DNA of the CDR3: TGTGCCAGCAGCTTGAGGCGGGGGGGCAGAGATGAGCAGTTCTTC.

V and J are TRBV19 and TRBJ1-4; TRBD1 matches 7 bases. The CDR3 totals 15 residues. With V trimmed by 3 bases and J by 7 bases, 8 bases remained unmatched. In germline, CDR1 is LNHDA, CDR2 SQIVND (reference sequence). CDR3 coding DNA: TGTGCCAGTAGTATCTATACAGGGGCCGGTGAAAAACTGTTTTTT. This encodes CASSIYTGAGEKLFF.

CDR3 sequence reads: CASSPNKAGGTDTQYF. CDR3 coding DNA: TGTGCCAGCAGCCCGAACAAGGCAGGGGGCACAGATACGCAGTATTTT. The V and J genes are TRBV3-1 (or the pseudogene TRBV3-2) and TRBJ2-3; D is perhaps TRBD1 (6 bases). In germline, CDR1 is LGHDT, CDR2 YNNKEL (reference sequence). Trimming took off 4 bases at V and 1 base at J, with 15 bases between the two ends. The CDR3 extends over 16 amino acids.

The chain links TRBV12-3 or TRBV12-4 to TRBJ1-6; D gene unclear. CDR3 length equals 13 residues. Trimming took 1 base from V and 7 from J, leaving 5 bases between them. The DNA for the CDR3 is TGTGCCAGCAGTTTAGTAGAAAATTCACCCCTCCACTTT. Translating gives CASSLVENSPLHF.

The chain links TRBV7-9 to TRBJ1-3; D perhaps matches TRBD1 (6 bases). The CDR3 extends over 16 amino acids. In germline, CDR1 is SEHNR, CDR2 FQNEAQ (reference sequence). V lost 7 bases, J lost 4 bases, and 20 bases lay in between. The CDR3 nucleotides read TGTGCCAGCACCCACCCTACAGGGAGAGGGGGAAACACCATATATTTT. It is translated as CASTHPTGRGGNTIYF.

This clone appeared once. V and J are TRBV11-3 and TRBJ2-1, with TRBD2 matching 9 bases. There are 15 residues in the CDR3. The germline gives CDR1 SGHNT, CDR2 YENEEA. The V and J ends lost 5 bases and 6 bases, in that order; junction bases with no gene match: 8. CDR3 bases: TGTGCCAGCAGCCGGCGGGGGGGACCAATCAATGAGCAGTTCTTC. It translates to CASSRRGGPINEQFF.

This clone has only a few counts. At one of its ends the junction is not consistent with the germline gene, which may arise from a read error. The J gene is TRBJ2-7, the V gene TRBV2, with D maybe TRBD2 (6 bases). CDR1 SNHLY and CDR2 FYNNEI come from the germline V gene. This CDR3 region has 11 residues. The CDR3 loop is CASSEAEGLGF. The CDR3 nucleotides read TGTGCCAGCAGTGAAGCGGAGGGATTGGGCTTC. The whole variable domain, remainder taken from reference TRBV2 and TRBJ2-7, is EPEVTQTPSHQVTQMGQEVILRCVPISNHLYFYWYRQILGQKVEFLVSFYNNEISEKSEIFDDQFSVERPDGSNFTLKIRSTKLEDSAMYFCASSEAEGLGFGPGTRLTVT.

As to this clone: The CDR3 ends on some other residue instead of the conserved phenylalanine or tryptophan, so this is likely a read error. Because the CDR3's place on the DNA is in doubt, the DNA is left out and the CDR3 is given as listed by TCRdb. This chain links TRBV7-9 with TRBJ2-3; the table names TRBD2, a call not compared with the DNA. The CDR3 is 11 residues long, ends included. Germline V CDR1 and CDR2: SEHNR, FQNEAQ (reference sequence). The chain's CDR3 is CANSLTSETLL.

The chain couples TRBV7-8 to TRBJ2-3; D uncertain. V dropped 4 bases and J dropped 0 bases, with 11 bases sitting between them. This CDR3 is built from 15 residues. The germline V gene has CDR1 SGHVS and CDR2 FQNEAQ. The CDR3 is CASSYPTDSTDTQYF. The CDR3 DNA follows: TGTGCCAGCAGCTACCCAACTGATAGCACAGATACGCAGTATTTT.

The J gene is TRBJ2-7, the V gene TRBV7-8, with a weak D call TRBD1 (6 bases). V shed 2 bases and J shed 3 bases, with 8 bases lying between them. This CDR3 is built from 13 residues. Germline CDR1 and CDR2: SGHVS and FQNEAQ. CDR3 residues: CASSLSGDYEQYF. The CDR3 bases are TGTGCCAGCAGCTTATCAGGGGACTACGAGCAGTACTTC. The full variable domain, completed using reference TRBV7-8 and TRBJ2-7, is GAGVSQSPRYKVAKRGQDVALRCDPISGHVSLFWYQQALGQGPEFLTYFQNEAQLDKSGLPSDRFFAERPEGSVSTLKIQRTQQEDSAVYLCASSLSGDYEQYFGPGTRLTVT.

This chain connects TRBV6-5 to TRBJ1-1; maybe TRBD1 (6 bases). CDR1 and CDR2 from the germline V gene are MNHEY and SVGAGI. The ends were cut back, 5 bases at V and 6 bases at J, with 13 bases in the middle. The CDR3 is 13 amino acids. The CDR3 DNA follows: TGTGCCAGCAGTCTCAGGGGAAGGGCTGAAGCTTTCTTT. Its protein product is CASSLRGRAEAFF.

This sequence joins TRBV30 and TRBJ1-1; D ambiguous. CDR1 is GTSNPN, CDR2 SVGIG, per germline (reference sequence). The CDR3 consists of 14 residues. V was pared by 1 base and J by 1 base, with 10 bases between. The CDR3 sequence: CAWSGGRKNTEAFF. The CDR3 nucleotides read TGTGCCTGGAGTGGTGGCAGAAAGAACACTGAAGCTTTCTTT.

This chain connects TRBV11-2 to TRBJ2-7; TRBD2 matches at 9 bases. Germline V gene data show CDR1 as SGHAT and CDR2 as FQNNGV. CDR3 length equals 16 residues. V shed 6 bases and J 7 bases; nucleotides not matched to a gene: 16. CDR3 residues: CASRRPGASGVIEQYF. The CDR3 coding sequence is TGTGCCAGCAGACGTCCTGGGGCTAGCGGGGTAATAGAGCAGTACTTC.

The rearrangement uses TRBV3-1 (or the pseudogene TRBV3-2) and TRBJ2-5; D uncertain. The CDR3 covers 15 residues. The V and J ends lost 0 bases and 2 bases respectively, with 10 bases between them. Germline V gives CDR1 LGHDT, CDR2 YNNKEL (reference sequence). CDR3 sequence reads: CASSQDGRRQETQYF. The DNA of the CDR3 is TGTGCCAGCAGCCAAGATGGTCGCAGGCAAGAGACCCAGTACTTC.